Below are 26 T cell receptor beta chains sequenced from a single sample in a study of T cells in Graves' hyperthyroidism and ophthalmopathy. The investigators amplified TCR beta CDR3 regions from RNA transcripts. A first-round RT-PCR of the TCR CDR3 used the HTBI primer set. Each CDR3 protein is one row after TCRdb ran MiXCR on the multiplex PCR reads. The data hold roughly 710,000 distinct CDR3 sequences, with 35% observed a single time. Sequenced: blood. The receptors were sampled from a woman between 40 and 50 years old with Graves' hyperthyroidism.

This clonotype was found a few times. V gene TRBV5-1 combines with J gene TRBJ1-6; D not certain. Trimming removed 2 bases at V and 4 bases at J, with 16 bases between. CDR1 and CDR2 from the germline V gene are SGHRS and YFSETQ. The CDR3 sequence is 17 residues long. For the CDR3, the DNA is TGCGCCAGCAGCTTCGAGTCCTTGGCAGCTTATAATTCACCCCTCCACTTT. Its translation is CASSFESLAAYNSPLHF.

This clonotype was picked up one time. A much bigger clone sits one base away, suggesting this may be a read error. The genes are TRBV11-3 and TRBJ2-6; 9 bases map to TRBD1. The CDR3 is 17 residues long. CDR1 SGHNT and CDR2 YENEEA come from the germline V gene. Unmatched junction bases numbered 4, after V lost 3 bases and J lost 1 base. CDR3 protein: CASSFRDRESGANVLTF. Here the CDR3 DNA reads TGTGCCAGCAGCTTCCGGGACAGGGAATCTGGGGCCAACGTCCTGACTTTC. Together with reference TRBV11-3 and TRBJ2-6, the CDR3 gives the full variable domain: EAGVVQSPRYKIIEKKQPVAFWCNPISGHNTLYWYLQNLGQGPELLIRYENEEAVDDSQLPKDRFSAERLKGVDSTLKIQPAELGDSAVYLCASSFRDRESGANVLTFGAGSRLTVL.

This clonotype was counted ten times or more. The chain has TRBV29-1 and TRBJ2-7, with D uncertain. Trimming removed 2 bases from V and 3 bases from J, with 11 bases in between. This CDR3 is built from 13 residues. From germline, CDR1 is SQVTM and CDR2 ANQGSEA. The CDR3 loop reads CSVEYLGNYEQYF. The CDR3 nucleotides are TGCAGCGTTGAATATCTTGGCAACTACGAGCAGTACTTC.

J is TRBJ2-6 and V is TRBV6-5; D unclear. V was trimmed by 5 bases and J by 3 bases, leaving 11 bases between them. Germline CDR1 reads MNHEY; CDR2 reads SVGAGI. There are 15 residues in the CDR3. The CDR3 is CASSESPDGANVLTF. As DNA, the CDR3 is TGTGCCAGCAGTGAGTCCCCTGATGGGGCCAACGTCCTGACTTTC.

This clonotype was counted ten times or more. V and J are TRBV10-2 and TRBJ1-1, with no clear D. Germline loops: CDR1 WSHSY, CDR2 SAAADI. The V end was cut by 7 bases, the J end by 3 bases, with 12 bases between. The CDR3 length is 13 residues. The CDR3 loop reads CASTRRRDTEAFF. CDR3 in DNA: TGCGCCAGCACCCGACGGAGGGACACTGAAGCTTTCTTT.

As concerns this clonotype: This may be a read error, as it is one base from a much larger clone. The conserved phenylalanine or tryptophan normally closing the CDR3 is absent here, so this likely arose from a read error. The V call is TRBV7-2, the J call TRBJ1-2, with TRBD1 matching 9 bases. Per the germline V gene, CDR1 is SGHTA and CDR2 is FQGNSA. The CDR3 has 15 residues. The V segment lost 1 base and the J segment 8 bases; nucleotides outside the gene matches: 8. The CDR3 is CASSLVYRGLGGYTL. The CDR3 DNA follows: TGTGCCAGCAGCTTAGTGTACAGGGGGCTAGGGGGCTACACCCTC.

On this clonotype itself: A much larger clone lies one base from this, so it may be a read error. The chain couples TRBV6-1 to TRBJ1-2; D unclear. The V end was cut by 6 bases, the J end by 4 bases, with 18 bases between. CDR1 and CDR2 (germline): MNHNS, SASEGT. This CDR3 has 15 residues. CDR3 nucleotides: TGTGCCAGCAGGAAACCGGGAAGGCCCCTCTATGGCTACACCTTC. Encoded protein: CASRKPGRPLYGYTF.

This clonotype was picked up many times. J is TRBJ1-2 and V is TRBV20-1; a weak D match, TRBD1 (6 bases). This CDR3 has 13 amino acids. V was cut by 2 bases and J by 8 bases, with 15 bases left in between. CDR1 is DFQATT, CDR2 SNEGSKA, per germline (reference sequence). CDR3: CSARPQGEGGYTF. DNA of the CDR3: TGCAGTGCTAGACCACAGGGAGAAGGAGGCTACACCTTC.

The chain recombines TRBV5-1 with TRBJ1-2; 11 bases map to TRBD1. The CDR3 spans 14 residues. V shed 1 base and J 8 bases; nucleotides not matched to a gene: 4. Germline V gene lookup returns CDR1 SGHRS and CDR2 YFSETQ. This CDR3 is CASSLRGQGGGYTF. CDR3 in DNA: TGCGCCAGCAGCTTGAGGGGACAGGGGGGAGGCTACACCTTC.

Worth noting for this clonotype: Its ends do not fully match the called genes, so a read error is possible. The chain is built from TRBV12-3 or TRBV12-4 and TRBJ1-5, with D uncertain. The CDR3 has 13 amino acids. The CDR3 protein is CVSSFTENQPQHF. The CDR3 DNA follows: TGTGTCAGCAGTTTTACAGAGAATCAGCCCCAGCATTTT.

This clonotype was seen many times. The chain links TRBV10-3 to TRBJ1-2; D may be TRBD1 (5 bases). CDR3 length equals 14 residues. Germline V gives CDR1 ENHRY, CDR2 SYGVKD. V dropped 5 bases and J dropped 8 bases, with 18 bases sitting between them. The CDR3 DNA reads as TGTGCCATCAGTAACGACAGCGGGGCCATGGGCTACACCTTC. This translates into CAISNDSGAMGYTF.

In the case of this clonotype: A read error may be the cause here, since a much bigger clone is one base away. The chain has TRBV7-9 and TRBJ1-2; a possible D gene is TRBD1 (5 bases). The CDR3 covers 17 residues. Germline V CDR1 and CDR2: SEHNR, FQNEAQ (reference sequence). Trimming left V 7 bases short and J 6 bases short, with 27 bases between. The CDR3 is CASTRAADEPPRHGYTF. The CDR3 DNA is TGTGCCAGCACCAGGGCCGCAGACGAGCCTCCCCGGCATGGCTACACCTTC.

This clonotype occurred a few times. One base away lies a much larger clone, so this may be a sequencing read error. This chain links TRBV29-1 with TRBJ2-7, with TRBD1 as a possible D gene (5 bases). Trimming removed 3 bases from V and 3 bases from J, with 6 bases in between. The CDR3 has 11 amino acids. Germline V CDR1 and CDR2: SQVTM, ANQGSEA. The CDR3, as DNA: TGCAGCGTTGATAGGGGCTACGAGCAGTACTTC. Protein: CSVDRGYEQYF.

This clonotype appeared many times. This sequence joins TRBV6-5 and TRBJ1-2, with D perhaps TRBD1 (5 bases). Germline V gene data show CDR1 as MNHEY and CDR2 as SVGAGI. The V end lost 2 bases, the J end lost 6 bases, and 10 bases lay between the germline ends. The CDR3 has 13 amino acids. The DNA for the CDR3 is TGTGCCAGCAGTTACGGTGCGGGGGATGGCTACACCTTC. It translates to CASSYGAGDGYTF.

This clonotype was detected once. The chain is built from TRBV10-3 and TRBJ1-6, with 11 bases matching TRBD1. V shed 10 bases, J shed 7 bases, and the junction held 9 bases outside the gene matches. Germline CDR1 is ENHRY and CDR2 is SYGVKD. The CDR3 extends over 15 amino acids. CDR3 DNA sequence: TGTGCCACGTCGGACAGGGGGCTTGGGAATTCACCCCTCCACTTT. Encoded protein: CATSDRGLGNSPLHF.

With respect to this clonotype: A much larger clonotype is one base distant, so this may be a read error. The chain is built from TRBV20-1 and TRBJ1-6, with D hard to call. The CDR3 consists of 16 residues. Germline V gives CDR1 DFQATT, CDR2 SNEGSKA (reference sequence). V lost 6 bases, J lost 10 bases, and 25 bases lay in between. CDR3 sequence: CSAQTKGYALRSPLHF. Here the CDR3 DNA reads TGCAGTGCCCAAACAAAGGGTTACGCCCTACGCTCACCCCTCCACTTT.

As to this clonotype: This sequence may be a read error, since a much larger clone differs from it by one base. The CDR3: CASSQEPGVRAQHF. The CDR3 bases are TGCGCCAGCAGCCAAGAACCGGGGGTTAGAGCCCAGCATTTT. This chain joins TRBV4-1 and TRBJ1-5; possible D gene TRBD1, 5 bases. The V end was cut by 0 bases, the J end by 11 bases, with 14 bases between. CDR1 is MGHRA, CDR2 YSYEKL, per germline. CDR3 length equals 14 residues.

The J gene is TRBJ2-2, the V gene TRBV10-3; no clear D. This CDR3 region has 13 residues. CDR1 is ENHRY, CDR2 SYGVKD, per germline. Trimming cost V 10 bases and J 2 bases, with 11 bases left between them. CDR3 protein: CASQFGNTGELFF. DNA of the CDR3: TGTGCCAGCCAGTTCGGAAACACCGGGGAGCTGTTTTTT.

The sample holds many counts of this clonotype. The rearrangement links TRBV6-5 to TRBJ1-5; no reliable D call. This CDR3 is 14 amino acids long. The germline V gene has CDR1 MNHEY and CDR2 SVGAGI. Deletions cut 0 bases from V and 7 bases from J, with 10 bases between. CDR3 region: CASSYSLTVQPQHF. CDR3 nucleotide sequence: TGTGCCAGCAGTTACTCGTTAACGGTCCAGCCCCAGCATTTT.

This clonotype appeared a few times. This chain links TRBV19 with TRBJ2-2, with D tentatively TRBD1 (6 bases). This CDR3 region has 13 residues. V was clipped by 7 bases and J by 13 bases, with 19 bases between them. Germline V gene data show CDR1 as LNHDA and CDR2 as SQIVND (reference sequence). DNA for the CDR3: TGTGCCAGTACCGAGGGGGTCGTCGGCGGGCTGTTTTTT. Encoded protein: CASTEGVVGGLFF.

This clonotype came up many times. The rearrangement links TRBV19 to TRBJ1-5, with TRBD1 matching 7 bases. Germline CDR1 reads LNHDA; CDR2 reads SQIVND (reference sequence). The CDR3 length is 13 residues. V lost 5 bases, J lost 7 bases, and 5 bases stayed unmatched. DNA of the CDR3: TGTGCCAGTAGTCGACAGGGAAGGCAGCCCCAGCATTTT. Its protein product is CASSRQGRQPQHF. Full variable domain (missing parts from reference TRBV19 and TRBJ1-5): DGGITQSPKYLFRKEGQNVTLSCEQNLNHDAMYWYRQDPGQGLRLIYYSQIVNDFQKGDIAEGYSVSREKKESFPLTVTSAQKNPTAFYLCASSRQGRQPQHFGDGTRLSIL.

The table lists this clonotype with many counts. This chain connects TRBV7-6 to TRBJ1-1; D possibly corresponds to TRBD1 (6 bases). Germline loops: CDR1 SGHVS, CDR2 FNYEAQ. Trimming left V 5 bases short and J 4 bases short, with 14 bases between. The CDR3 runs 14 residues. CDR3 sequence reads: CASSPQGSVTEAFF. CDR3 DNA: TGTGCCAGCAGCCCACAGGGATCGGTCACTGAAGCTTTCTTT.

This clonotype was picked up one time. Mismatch with germline at one junction end may stem from a read error. The rearrangement links TRBV10-1 to TRBJ1-1; tentatively, D is TRBD1 (6 bases). This CDR3 region has 15 residues. Germline V gene data show CDR1 as WNHNN and CDR2 as SYGVQD (reference sequence). The CDR3 DNA reads TGTGCCAGCAGCCAAATCGGGGGCAGCCAAACTGAAGCTTTCTTT. It specifies CASSQIGGSQTEAFF.

This chain connects TRBV29-1 to TRBJ2-1, with a tentative D call TRBD1 (6 bases). Per the germline V gene, CDR1 is SQVTM and CDR2 is ANQGSEA. The CDR3 spans 13 residues. The V and J ends lost 2 bases and 6 bases respectively, with 11 bases between them. CDR3 nucleotide sequence: TGCAGCGTTGAAAGCCTGGGGGCCAATGAGCAGTTCTTC. Translated: CSVESLGANEQFF.

In regard to this clonotype: As the CDR3 is not closed by the conserved phenylalanine or tryptophan, this likely results from a read error. This sequence joins TRBV29-1 and TRBJ1-2; D gene unclear. V was clipped by 4 bases and J by 8 bases, with 5 bases between them. CDR1 is SQVTM, CDR2 ANQGSEA, per germline. This CDR3 is built from 9 residues. This CDR3 is CSVGRGYTY. CDR3 nucleotide sequence: TGCAGCGTTGGGAGAGGCTACACCTAC.

This clonotype occurred a few times. The rearrangement uses TRBV6-6 and TRBJ2-5, with D unresolved. Germline lookup yields CDR1 MNHNY and CDR2 SVGAGI (reference sequence). The CDR3 extends over 14 amino acids. The ends were cut back, 5 bases at V and 4 bases at J, with 14 bases in the middle. The CDR3 bases are TGTGCCAGCAGTCAGCAGGTTCTGGGAGAGACCCAGTACTTC. Translation gives CASSQQVLGETQYF.